The 9 T cell receptor beta chains below come from one sample, sequenced in a study of blood T cell repertoires in COVID-19. Sequencing was performed with immunoSEQ multiplex PCR; in TCRdb, only in-frame clones are kept and a portion is missing. This sample has approximately 180,000 clones, with over 75% found just once. The sequenced sample was PBMCs or T cells enriched from blood (not recorded which). The source of these receptors is a human donor with acute COVID-19. The donor label of this sample is uncertain.

This chain links TRBV5-1 with TRBJ2-3, with a tentative D call TRBD2 (7 bases). CDR1 is SGHRS, CDR2 YFSETQ, per germline. The CDR3 extends over 12 amino acids. The V gene lost 5 bases and the J gene lost 13 bases, with 17 bases spanning the gap. As DNA, the CDR3 is TGCGCCAGCAGGGGCGGGGGCCCCTCGAAGTATTTT. Translation: CASRGGGPSKYF. Complete variable domain (other parts from reference TRBV5-1 and TRBJ2-3): KAGVTQTPRYLIKTRGQQVTLSCSPISGHRSVSWYQQTPGQGLQFLFEYFSETQRNKGNFPGRFSGRQFSNSRSEMNVSTLELGDSALYLCASRGGGPSKYFGPGTRLTVL.

The rearrangement uses TRBV3-1 (or the pseudogene TRBV3-2) and TRBJ2-1; D might be TRBD1 (6 bases). Looked up from germline, CDR1 is LGHDT and CDR2 is YNNKEL (reference sequence). Between the trimmed V and J ends, which lost 3 bases and 14 bases, there was a span of 11 bases. There are 11 residues in the CDR3. The CDR3 nucleotides read TGTGCCAGCAGCCACAGGGGAAAGGAGTTCTTC. As protein: CASSHRGKEFF.

The chain couples TRBV2 to TRBJ2-5, with 8 bases identical to TRBD1. Trimming at V came to 7 bases and at J to 4 bases, leaving 8 bases not matched to a gene. This CDR3 has 14 amino acids. The germline V gene has CDR1 SNHLY and CDR2 FYNNEI. CDR3 in amino acids: CASTIATGAETQYF. The DNA for the CDR3 is TGTGCCAGCACCATCGCGACAGGGGCAGAGACCCAGTACTTC.

The V and J genes are TRBV19 and TRBJ1-6, with D uncertain. CDR1 and CDR2 (germline): LNHDA, SQIVND (reference sequence). This CDR3 comprises 15 residues. V lost 2 bases to trimming and J lost 9 bases, with 14 bases between them. The CDR3 is CASSIRPKGSSPLHF. The CDR3 DNA reads TGTGCCAGTAGTATAAGGCCGAAAGGGAGTTCACCCCTCCACTTT.

The V and J genes are TRBV6-5 and TRBJ2-1; TRBD2 is a possible D gene (6 bases). This CDR3 region has 14 residues. Germline values: CDR1 MNHEY, CDR2 SVGAGI. V was cut by 5 bases and J by 1 base, with 9 bases left in between. The CDR3 nucleotides read TGTGCCAGCAGTAGTAGCGGATCCTACAATGAGCAGTTCTTC. Its translation is CASSSSGSYNEQFF.

The CDR3, as DNA: TGTGCCAGCAGCTTTTACCGGGGAAATTTAGGAGCTGGAAACACCATATATTTT. This codes for CASSFYRGNLGAGNTIYF. The chain carries TRBV7-8 and TRBJ1-3; D is unclear. The germline V gene has CDR1 SGHVS and CDR2 FQNEAQ. The V end was cut by 3 bases, the J end by 2 bases, with 20 bases between. CDR3 length: 18 amino acids. Variable domain in full (rest from reference TRBV7-8 and TRBJ1-3): GAGVSQSPRYKVAKRGQDVALRCDPISGHVSLFWYQQALGQGPEFLTYFQNEAQLDKSGLPSDRFFAERPEGSVSTLKIQRTQQEDSAVYLCASSFYRGNLGAGNTIYFGEGSWLTVV.

The chain carries TRBV19 and TRBJ2-2; 7 positions match TRBD1. The CDR3 consists of 16 residues. The germline gives CDR1 LNHDA, CDR2 SQIVND (reference sequence). Trimming at V came to 3 bases and at J to 5 bases, leaving 9 bases not matched to a gene. Here the CDR3 DNA reads TGTGCCAGTAGTATCAGTACAGGGGCTGCAACCGGGGAGCTGTTTTTT. This codes for CASSISTGAATGELFF.

The gene calls are TRBV18 and TRBJ1-1; unclear D gene. The CDR3 covers 14 residues. Between the trimmed V and J ends, which lost 3 bases and 1 base, there was a span of 9 bases. Germline loops: CDR1 KGHSH, CDR2 LQKENI. This chain's CDR3 is CASSPYGRNTEAFF. CDR3 coding DNA: TGTGCCAGCTCACCCTATGGGAGGAACACTGAAGCTTTCTTT.

V and J are TRBV7-9 and TRBJ2-5, with a tentative D call TRBD1 (6 bases). The CDR3 is made up of 14 amino acids. Germline lookup yields CDR1 SEHNR and CDR2 FQNEAQ (reference sequence). V was trimmed by 5 bases and J by 3 bases, leaving 13 bases between them. CDR3 bases: TGTGCCAGCAGCCCGGACAGTCTTGAAGAGACCCAGTACTTC. Encoded protein: CASSPDSLEETQYF.